One and the same sample provided the 32 T cell receptor beta chains below, sequenced in a study of cytomegalovirus exposure and HLA in healthy donors. PCR employed 60 Vbeta and 13 Jbeta primers. Repertoires were generated with immunoSEQ multiplex PCR, while TCRdb's copy carries only in-frame clones and drops some. This sample has over 100,000 clones, with around 81% found just once. The sequenced sample consisted of PBMCs. Receptors were obtained from a woman aged 25-40 years in good health and CMV-seronegative.

This sequence joins TRBV19 and TRBJ2-7, with D perhaps TRBD2 (6 bases). Germline V CDR1 and CDR2: LNHDA, SQIVND (reference sequence). Trimming cost V 8 bases and J 5 bases, with 16 bases left between them. The CDR3 sequence is 13 residues long. In nucleotides, the CDR3 is TGTGCCAGTCAGACTAGTAAATCCAACGAGCAGTACTTC. Translation gives CASQTSKSNEQYF.

The chain links TRBV5-1 to TRBJ2-5; tentative D call: TRBD1 (5 bases). Germline V gene sequence: CDR1 SGHRS, CDR2 YFSETQ. This CDR3 has 14 residues. Trimming stripped 0 bases from V and 2 bases from J, with 8 bases between. The CDR3 DNA reads as TGCGCCAGCAGCTTGGGGGCAGGGCAAGAGACCCAGTACTTC. Translated, it gives CASSLGAGQETQYF.

This clone was observed a few times. The chain has TRBV28 and TRBJ1-5; unclear D gene. In germline, CDR1 is MDHEN, CDR2 SYDVKM. With 2 bases removed from V and 0 bases from J, the gap between germline ends came to 11 bases. The CDR3 extends over 16 amino acids. The CDR3 DNA reads TGTGCCAGCAGTTTAATCGGCGGGGATAGCAATCAGCCCCAGCATTTT. Translated: CASSLIGGDSNQPQHF.

The rearrangement links TRBV27 to TRBJ1-2; 7 bases are shared with TRBD1. The CDR3 extends over 13 amino acids. CDR1 is MNHEY, CDR2 SMNVEV, per germline (reference sequence). The V and J ends lost 4 bases and 5 bases, in that order; junction bases with no gene match: 4. The CDR3 DNA is TGTGCCAGCAGTTCTAGACAGGGTTATGGCTACACCTTC. It is translated as CASSSRQGYGYTF.

The V gene is TRBV19, the J gene TRBJ2-5; TRBD1 might be the D (6 bases). The CDR3 runs 16 residues. V was pared by 7 bases and J by 5 bases, with 23 bases between. Germline V gives CDR1 LNHDA, CDR2 SQIVND (reference sequence). The CDR3 is CASTTRWTASGETQYF. In DNA, the CDR3 is TGTGCCAGTACTACTCGGTGGACAGCCTCAGGGGAGACCCAGTACTTC. The full variable domain, completed using reference TRBV19 and TRBJ2-5, is DGGITQSPKYLFRKEGQNVTLSCEQNLNHDAMYWYRQDPGQGLRLIYYSQIVNDFQKGDIAEGYSVSREKKESFPLTVTSAQKNPTAFYLCASTTRWTASGETQYFGPGTRLLVL.

The chain uses TRBV27 and TRBJ1-5; D may be TRBD1 (6 bases). Trimming pared 6 bases from V and 0 bases from J, leaving 9 bases between. The CDR3 is 14 residues long. Germline CDR1 reads MNHEY; CDR2 reads SMNVEV (reference sequence). CDR3 loop: CASRRTVSNQPQHF. In nucleotides, the CDR3 is TGTGCCAGCAGACGGACAGTTAGCAATCAGCCCCAGCATTTT.

The CDR3 protein is CASSTGQANTEAFF. As DNA, the CDR3 is TGTGCCAGTAGTACAGGACAGGCGAACACTGAAGCTTTCTTT. The rearrangement joins TRBV19 to TRBJ1-1, with 7 bases fitting TRBD1. The CDR3 has 14 amino acids. Germline values: CDR1 LNHDA, CDR2 SQIVND (reference sequence). The V and J ends lost 4 bases and 1 base, in that order; junction bases with no gene match: 3. Full variable domain (missing parts from reference TRBV19 and TRBJ1-1): DGGITQSPKYLFRKEGQNVTLSCEQNLNHDAMYWYRQDPGQGLRLIYYSQIVNDFQKGDIAEGYSVSREKKESFPLTVTSAQKNPTAFYLCASSTGQANTEAFFGQGTRLTVV.

The chain employs TRBV9 and TRBJ2-6; maybe TRBD2 (5 bases). V lost 5 bases, J lost 0 bases, and 9 bases lay in between. This CDR3 has 15 residues. Per the germline V gene, CDR1 is SGDLS and CDR2 is YYNGEE. The CDR3 here is CASRLGDSGANVLTF. In nucleotides, the CDR3 is TGTGCCAGCAGGCTCGGGGACTCTGGGGCCAACGTCCTGACTTTC.

About this clone: The sample has other DNA sequences that encode this CDR3 too. The chain carries TRBV6-5 and TRBJ2-7; TRBD1 aligns across 11 bases. This CDR3 has 13 amino acids. The V gene end was trimmed by 8 bases and the J gene end by 3 bases; junction bases not matched to a gene: 3. CDR1 is MNHEY and CDR2 is SVGAGI in the germline V gene. CDR3 in DNA: TGTGCCAGCTCCGGGACAGGGGGCTACGAGCAGTACTTC. This translates into CASSGTGGYEQYF.

This clone was seen a single time. The rearrangement joins TRBV6-4 to TRBJ2-7; 11 nucleotides agree with TRBD2. Germline CDR1 is MRHNA and CDR2 is SNTAGT. The J segment lost 0 bases and the V segment lost 8 bases, leaving 15 bases of the junction unmatched. The CDR3 has 18 amino acids. The CDR3 is CASAHSGTSGGSSYEQYF. CDR3 in DNA: TGTGCCAGCGCACACTCCGGGACTAGCGGAGGGAGCTCCTACGAGCAGTACTTC.

The chain employs TRBV7-2 and TRBJ1-6, with D perhaps matching TRBD1 (5 bases). Trimming took 4 bases from V and 7 from J, leaving 8 bases between them. The germline V gene has CDR1 SGHTA and CDR2 FQGNSA. This CDR3 is 13 amino acids long. The CDR3 protein is CASSWGGNSPLHF. The CDR3 DNA follows: TGTGCCAGCAGCTGGGGGGGGAATTCACCCCTCCACTTT.

V and J are TRBV11-2 and TRBJ2-4; D gene ambiguous. The germline CDR1 and CDR2 sequences are SGHAT and FQNNGV. Trimming pared 5 bases from V and 0 bases from J, leaving 8 bases between. This CDR3 has 14 residues. This chain's CDR3 is CASSPILAKNIQYF. CDR3 nucleotide sequence: TGTGCCAGCAGCCCTATACTAGCCAAAAACATTCAGTACTTC.

V usage is TRBV15 and J usage is TRBJ2-7; D uncertain. From germline, CDR1 is LNHNV and CDR2 YYDKDF (reference sequence). This CDR3 region has 18 residues. The germline V and J ends were trimmed by 0 bases and 5 bases, with 23 bases remaining between them. The CDR3 sequence: CATSRDFIGVGAIDEQYF. For the CDR3, the DNA is TGTGCCACCAGCAGAGATTTCATTGGAGTCGGCGCTATAGACGAGCAGTACTTC.

In DNA form, the CDR3 reads TGTGCCAGCAGCTCCGGCCGGGTGAACACTGAAGCTTTCTTT. As protein: CASSSGRVNTEAFF. The chain carries TRBV6-6 and TRBJ1-1; D unresolved. The CDR3 totals 14 residues. Germline V gene sequence: CDR1 MNHNY, CDR2 SVGAGI (reference sequence). The V and J ends lost 6 bases and 0 bases respectively, with 11 bases between them.

V usage is TRBV25-1 and J usage is TRBJ2-2; the match to TRBD2 covers 10 bases. The CDR3 is 15 amino acids. J gave up 5 bases and V 3 bases, and 3 bases lay outside the gene matches. The germline gives CDR1 MGHDK, CDR2 SYGVNS. CDR3 residues: CASSEELAGTGELFF. CDR3 in DNA: TGTGCCAGCAGTGAGGAACTAGCGGGGACCGGGGAGCTGTTTTTT.

The V gene is TRBV11-3, the J gene TRBJ2-5, with TRBD2 matching 7 bases. The V segment lost 5 bases and the J segment 0 bases; nucleotides outside the gene matches: 12. The CDR3 has 17 amino acids. The germline V gene has CDR1 SGHNT and CDR2 YENEEA. Written as DNA, the CDR3 is TGTGCCAGCAGCACGAGAACTAGCGCGAAGAACCAAGAGACCCAGTACTTC. Its protein is CASSTRTSAKNQETQYF.

The gene calls are TRBV7-2 and TRBJ1-5, with 10 bases aligning to TRBD1. The CDR3 covers 15 residues. In germline, CDR1 is SGHTA, CDR2 FQGNSA. Trimming at V came to 3 bases and at J to 10 bases, leaving 9 bases not matched to a gene. Here the CDR3 DNA reads TGTGCCAGCAGCTTGCTCCGGGACAGGGGCCCACCCCAGCATTTT. This encodes CASSLLRDRGPPQHF.

This clone was observed once. The chain joins TRBV19 to TRBJ2-2; TRBD1 agrees at 9 bases. This CDR3 is built from 16 residues. Germline-derived CDR1 and CDR2 are LNHDA and SQIVND (reference sequence). V lost 1 base and J lost 5; bases outside the gene matches: 5. The CDR3 DNA reads TGTGCCAGTAGTATAGCTGGACAGGGGAATACCGGGGAGCTGTTTTTT. As protein: CASSIAGQGNTGELFF.

The chain carries TRBV6-1 and TRBJ2-7, with TRBD2 identical over 7 bases. J was trimmed by 2 bases and V by 2 bases; bases with no gene match: 6. The CDR3 is made up of 15 amino acids. Germline CDR1 and CDR2: MNHNS and SASEGT. CDR3 coding DNA: TGTGCCAGCAGTGAACCCGGGACTAAAACCTACGAGCAGTACTTC. Its translation: CASSEPGTKTYEQYF.

This clone was seen a few times. The genes are TRBV10-3 and TRBJ2-3, with TRBD2 identical over 14 bases. After removal of 6 bases from V and 6 bases from J, the junction contained 5 bases not matched to a gene. The CDR3 extends over 15 amino acids. Looked up from germline, CDR1 is ENHRY and CDR2 is SYGVKD. CDR3 coding DNA: TGTGCCATCAGCTTGGGACTAGCGGGAGCTGATACGCAGTATTTT. It is translated as CAISLGLAGADTQYF.

V gene TRBV20-1 combines with J gene TRBJ2-3; D gene ambiguous. Trimming stripped 3 bases from V and 4 bases from J, with 5 bases between. The CDR3 spans 11 residues. CDR1 is DFQATT and CDR2 is SNEGSKA in the germline V gene (reference sequence). The CDR3 spells CSASFADTQYF. CDR3 in DNA: TGCAGTGCTAGTTTCGCAGATACGCAGTATTTT.

This clone has only one observation. The gene calls are TRBV18 and TRBJ2-7; 8 bases agree with TRBD2. Looked up from germline, CDR1 is KGHSH and CDR2 is LQKENI. This CDR3 region has 14 residues. Trimming took 6 bases from V and 3 from J; bases not matched to a gene: 7. The CDR3 DNA reads TGTGCCAGCTCCCGGGAGGGGGGTAACTACGAGCAGTACTTC. It encodes CASSREGGNYEQYF.

This rearrangement joins TRBV7-9 to TRBJ1-2; D is unclear. This CDR3 spans 13 amino acids. Germline CDR1 SEHNR, CDR2 FQNEAQ (reference sequence). The V end was cut by 5 bases, the J end by 3 bases, with 10 bases between. CDR3 protein: CASSQKNHYGYTF. In DNA, the CDR3 is TGTGCCAGCAGCCAGAAAAATCACTATGGCTACACCTTC.

The chain has TRBV10-3 and TRBJ2-7; no definite D call. The CDR3 runs to 13 residues. V was clipped by 0 bases and J by 2 bases, with 5 bases between them. The germline gives CDR1 ENHRY, CDR2 SYGVKD. CDR3 bases: TGTGCCATCAGTGAGTCCTCCGCCTACGAGCAGTACTTC. Translated, it gives CAISESSAYEQYF.

This clone was recorded once. This chain's CDR3 is CASGPELGTGPLETQYF. The CDR3 bases are TGTGCTAGTGGTCCTGAGCTTGGGACAGGGCCGTTGGAGACCCAGTACTTC. V is TRBV12-5 and J is TRBJ2-5; 9 bases fit TRBD1. The CDR3 extends over 17 amino acids. Germline trimming cut 5 bases from V and 5 bases from J; bases unmatched to any gene: 15. Looked up from germline, CDR1 is LGHNT and CDR2 is FRNRAP. Full variable domain (missing parts from reference TRBV12-5 and TRBJ2-5): DARVTQTPRHKVTEMGQEVTMRCQPILGHNTVFWYRQTMMQGLELLAYFRNRAPLDDSGMPKDRFSAEMPDATLATLKIQPSEPRDSAVYFCASGPELGTGPLETQYFGPGTRLLVL.

This clone was seen just once. The V and J genes are TRBV7-9 and TRBJ1-4, with 9 bases lining up with TRBD1. CDR3 length: 16 residues. Unmatched junction bases numbered 8, after V lost 5 bases and J lost 4 bases. Germline V CDR1 and CDR2: SEHNR, FQNEAQ (reference sequence). The CDR3 loop reads CASSRTGGEVNEKLFF. In DNA form, the CDR3 reads TGTGCCAGCAGCCGCACAGGGGGCGAGGTTAATGAAAAACTGTTTTTT. The full variable domain, completed using reference TRBV7-9 and TRBJ1-4, is DTGVSQNPRHKITKRGQNVTFRCDPISEHNRLYWYRQTLGQGPEFLTYFQNEAQLEKSRLLSDRFSAERPKGSFSTLEIQRTEQGDSAMYLCASSRTGGEVNEKLFFGSGTQLSVL.

This sequence joins TRBV19 and TRBJ2-1; 7 nucleotides line up with TRBD2. Germline V CDR1 and CDR2: LNHDA, SQIVND (reference sequence). The CDR3 covers 15 residues. Losses at the gene ends were 10 bases for V and 0 bases for J; bases not matched to a gene: 9. CDR3 in amino acids: CATRKAGSSYNEQFF. In DNA form, the CDR3 reads TGTGCCACCCGAAAAGCGGGGAGCTCCTACAATGAGCAGTTCTTC.

The chain joins TRBV7-9 to TRBJ2-1, with D maybe TRBD2 (5 bases). V lost 4 bases to trimming and J lost 2 bases, with 15 bases between them. Germline V CDR1 and CDR2: SEHNR, FQNEAQ (reference sequence). The CDR3 covers 16 residues. The CDR3 DNA reads as TGTGCCAGCAGCTCGGACGGGGAGCCTACCTACAATGAGCAGTTCTTC. It yields the protein CASSSDGEPTYNEQFF.

The chain couples TRBV11-2 to TRBJ2-5, with 10 bases fitting TRBD2. After removal of 6 bases from V and 7 bases from J, the junction contained 8 bases not matched to a gene. Germline V CDR1 and CDR2: SGHAT, FQNNGV. This CDR3 region has 14 residues. The CDR3 region has the DNA TGTGCCAGCAGTATACAGCGGGAGGGTTGGACCCAGTACTTC. The encoded protein is CASSIQREGWTQYF.

This clone has a handful of counts. This chain connects TRBV5-1 to TRBJ2-5; a possible D gene is TRBD2 (6 bases). V shed 5 bases and J shed 3 bases, with 20 bases lying between them. This CDR3 contains 16 residues. Germline assignment: CDR1 SGHRS and CDR2 YFSETQ. CDR3 in DNA: TGCGCCAGCAGTCAAATGGGGAGGCTAGCTGAAGAGACCCAGTACTTC. Residues: CASSQMGRLAEETQYF. The full variable domain, with the rest looked up from reference TRBV5-1 and TRBJ2-5, is KAGVTQTPRYLIKTRGQQVTLSCSPISGHRSVSWYQQTPGQGLQFLFEYFSETQRNKGNFPGRFSGRQFSNSRSEMNVSTLELGDSALYLCASSQMGRLAEETQYFGPGTRLLVL.

The V and J genes are TRBV11-2 and TRBJ1-2, with D uncertain. Germline CDR1 is SGHAT and CDR2 is FQNNGV. V shed 1 base and J shed 4 bases, with 7 bases lying between them. This CDR3 contains 13 residues. In DNA, the CDR3 is TGTGCCAGCAGCTTAGGGTTGAGCTATGGCTACACCTTC. Amino acids: CASSLGLSYGYTF.

This clone was observed a handful of times. The chain employs TRBV6-6 and TRBJ1-5; TRBD1 matches 11 bases. The CDR3 spans 16 residues. Germline V gene data show CDR1 as MNHNY and CDR2 as SVGAGI (reference sequence). V dropped 5 bases and J dropped 4; count of bases not matched to a gene: 7. The CDR3 region has the DNA TGTGCCAGCAGTCCGGACAGGGGGCTAGGAAATCAGCCCCAGCATTTT. Amino acids: CASSPDRGLGNQPQHF.